Below, 3 T cell receptor beta chains from the same sample are listed, as sequenced in a study of identical twins. From the 5' RACE reads, TCRdb called clonotypes with MiXCR, one entry per CDR3 protein. The sample holds some 500,000 distinct CDR3 sequences, approximately 22% seen once. These data also featured in a second study, about T cells expressing NK-cell markers.

Specimen: CD4+ T cells sorted from blood. The source of these receptors is a woman aged 18 to 35 in good health.

This clonotype has just a few counts. The chain couples TRBV7-2 to TRBJ2-3; possible D gene TRBD2, 6 bases. The CDR3 runs 13 residues. Between the trimmed V and J ends, which lost 6 bases and 0 bases, there was a span of 7 bases. The germline CDR1 and CDR2 sequences are SGHTA and FQGNSA. The CDR3 DNA reads as TGTGCCAGCAGGCGGGGTAGCACAGATACGCAGTATTTT. Translated, it gives CASRRGSTDTQYF. Full variable domain (rest looked up from reference TRBV7-2 and TRBJ2-3): GAGVSQSPSNKVTEKGKDVELRCDPISGHTALYWYRQSLGQGLEFLIYFQGNSAPDKSGLPSDRFSAERTGGSVSTLTIQRTQQEDSAVYLCASRRGSTDTQYFGPGTRLTVL.

The chain couples TRBV6-1 to TRBJ1-5; no definite D call. There are 14 residues in the CDR3. Germline-derived CDR1 and CDR2 are MNHNS and SASEGT. Trimming left V 4 bases short and J 5 bases short, with 12 bases between. CDR3: CASSVGGKDQPQHF. As DNA, the CDR3 is TGTGCCAGCAGTGTTGGCGGGAAGGATCAGCCCCAGCATTTT.

This clonotype was seen more than once but under ten times. V and J are TRBV6-5 and TRBJ2-1; possibly TRBD2 for D (6 bases). Germline CDR1 is MNHEY and CDR2 is SVGAGI. Trimming stripped 2 bases from V and 7 bases from J, with 21 bases between. The CDR3 loop spans 17 amino acids. CDR3 in amino acids: CASSYGGFDGSGNEQFF. DNA for the CDR3: TGTGCCAGCAGTTACGGCGGGTTTGACGGGAGTGGAAATGAGCAGTTCTTC.